Ten or more counts support the clone carrying this T cell receptor beta chain. Its matching antigen is unknown. This record belongs to a study of immune heterogeneity within non-small cell lung tumors. General observations from the study: The study found high-frequency T-cell receptor beta clonotypes largely distinct between individual patients. Tumor sites in a patient shared identical dominant CDR3 beta clonotypes and also carried site-unique high-frequency clones.

Trimming stripped 7 bases from V and 1 base from J, with 5 bases between. This CDR3 region has 11 residues. Bulk tumor genomic DNA, 450 to 750 ng per sample, was the template. Far-apart biopsies, several per primary tumor, were taken during surgery. Curative operations were performed on patients who had untreated, newly diagnosed non-small cell lung cancer. Amplification of the TCR beta CDR3 was achieved through multiplex PCR with 32 V and 13 J primers. TCRdb re-analysed the multiplex PCR reads in MiXCR, keeping a single row per CDR3 protein. Of about 21,000 distinct CDR3 sequences in the sample, around 30% are singletons; the top ten hold around 4.4%.

The specimen was lung tumor tissue. The rearrangement joins TRBV12-3 or TRBV12-4 to TRBJ2-7; D gene uncertain. This receptor was taken from a man aged 40-49 years with non-small cell lung cancer. The CDR3 nucleotides are TGTGCCAGCACCCCGTCCTACGAGCAGTACTTC. Amino acid sequence: CASTPSYEQYF.